The T cell receptor beta chain under discussion was sequenced for a study of graft-versus-host responses after intestinal transplantation. Study context: Transplants given to recipients were multivisceral, liver-intestinal, or isolated intestinal. Tacrolimus and steroids were given for 2 to 4 years to all recipients after anti-thymocyte globulin induction.

Points from the study as a whole: The study found high graft-versus-host to host-versus-graft clonal ratios in allografts of patients with graft-donor T cell macrochimerism. Investigators detected GvH clones in recipient marrow, with some emerging earlier in ileum or blood.

The germline gives CDR1 WSHSY, CDR2 SAAADI. CDR3 size: 15 residues. J gave up 9 bases and V 3 bases, and 8 bases lay outside the gene matches. Note on this clone: Its antigen is unknown.

Sequenced by immunoSEQ multiplex PCR; TCRdb stores in-frame clones only, minus some. The table lists over 20,000 clones, roughly 89% of them singletons. The material was PBMCs, obtained roughly 65 days after intestinal transplantation. The rearrangement joins TRBV10-2 to TRBJ1-6; 7 positions match TRBD1. The sequence derives from a human patient who received an intestinal transplant, so some T cells may come from the graft donor. CDR3 region: CASSDPNRGSSPLHF. CDR3 in DNA: TGCGCCAGCAGTGACCCTAACAGGGGTAGTTCACCCCTCCACTTT.